A selection of T cell receptor beta chains follows, all from one sample in a study of CD8+CD57+ T cells in acquired aplastic anemia. Via MiXCR, TCRdb re-called the reads, giving one row per CDR3 protein. The profile shows hundreds of thousands of distinct CDR3 sequences, approximately 70% of them singletons. Sequences were obtained from sorted CD4+, CD8+, or CD8+CD57+ T cells (not recorded which) from PBMCs. These receptors came from a human donor in good health, serving as a control. CDR3s include the opening cysteine and the closing phenylalanine or tryptophan. Fields, in order: J gene, CDR3 length, clone size, D gene, V gene, CDR3 protein, CDR3 DNA. The D gene is left open where the match is weak. Clone size, where shown, is once, few, many, or a class for clones that have expanded.

j_gene: TRBJ2-2
len: 15
abundance: many
d_gene: -
v_gene: TRBV12-3/TRBV12-4
CDR3aa: CASSLQGGFAGELFF
CDR3nt: TGTGCCAGCAGTTTACAGGGAGGTTTTGCCGGGGAGCTGTTTTTT

j_gene: TRBJ2-7
len: 18
abundance: -
d_gene: -
v_gene: TRBV7-2
CDR3aa: CASSLSRTLEGSPYEQYF
CDR3nt: TGTGCCAGCAGCTTATCTCGAACCCTAGAGGGGAGCCCCTACGAGCAGTACTTC

j_gene: TRBJ2-6
len: 16
abundance: -
d_gene: -
v_gene: TRBV7-8
CDR3aa: CASIGARSDQYNVLTF
CDR3nt: TGTGCCAGCATCGGAGCAAGGAGCGATCAGTACAACGTGCTGACTTTC

j_gene: TRBJ1-5
len: 13
abundance: -
d_gene: -
v_gene: TRBV7-8
CDR3aa: CASSLDANQHQHF
CDR3nt: TGTGCCAGCAGCTTAGACGCCAATCAGCATCAGCATTTT

j_gene: TRBJ2-7
len: 14
abundance: -
d_gene: -
v_gene: TRBV9
CDR3aa: CAISVSGLVYEQYF
CDR3nt: TGTGCCATCAGCGTGTCGGGGCTGGTCTACGAGCAGTACTTC

j_gene: TRBJ2-1
len: 14
abundance: few
d_gene: TRBD1
v_gene: TRBV20-1
CDR3aa: CSARGQGEWNEQFF
CDR3nt: TGCAGTGCTAGAGGACAGGGAGAGTGGAATGAGCAGTTCTTC

j_gene: TRBJ2-7
len: 16
abundance: many
d_gene: TRBD2
v_gene: TRBV9
CDR3aa: CASSVGGTSTSYEQYF
CDR3nt: TGTGCCAGCAGCGTAGGGGGGACTAGCACGTCGTACGAGCAGTACTTC

j_gene: TRBJ2-3
len: 14
abundance: -
d_gene: -
v_gene: TRBV19
CDR3aa: CASTDTRVNQPQYF
CDR3nt: TGTGCCAGTACCGACACACGGGTTAATCAGCCGCAGTATTTT

j_gene: TRBJ2-7
len: 12
abundance: -
d_gene: -
v_gene: TRBV2
CDR3aa: CASSEQAYEQYF
CDR3nt: TGTGCCAGCAGTGAACAGGCATACGAGCAGTACTTC

j_gene: TRBJ1-2
len: 15
abundance: many
d_gene: -
v_gene: TRBV9
CDR3aa: CASSVDLRDTYGYTF
CDR3nt: TGTGCCAGCAGCGTAGACCTCAGGGACACCTATGGCTACACCTTC

j_gene: TRBJ2-5
len: 15
abundance: -
d_gene: -
v_gene: TRBV2
CDR3aa: CASSSRRGSYETQYF
CDR3nt: TGTGCCAGTAGTTCCAGGAGAGGGAGTTACGAGACCCAGTACTTC

j_gene: TRBJ2-5
len: 15
abundance: -
d_gene: TRBD2
v_gene: TRBV7-6
CDR3aa: CASSLRGTSGETQYF
CDR3nt: TGTGCCAGCAGCTTGAGAGGGACTAGCGGGGAGACCCAGTACTTC

j_gene: TRBJ2-1
len: 15
abundance: once
d_gene: -
v_gene: TRBV20-1
CDR3aa: CSALFLTYEYNEQFF
CDR3nt: TGCAGTGCCCTTTTTTTAACCTACGAATACAATGAGCAGTTCTTC

j_gene: TRBJ2-7
len: 19
abundance: few
d_gene: TRBD1
v_gene: TRBV2
CDR3aa: CASRPLTGTGLLLSYEQYF
CDR3nt: TGTGCCAGCAGACCCCTCACCGGGACAGGGCTTCTCCTCTCCTACGAGCAGTACTTC

j_gene: TRBJ2-1
len: 15
abundance: many
d_gene: -
v_gene: TRBV20-1
CDR3aa: CSARDFAQPYNEQFF
CDR3nt: TGCAGTGCTAGAGATTTTGCCCAACCCTACAATGAGCAGTTCTTC

j_gene: TRBJ1-2
len: 13
abundance: few
d_gene: -
v_gene: TRBV6-5
CDR3aa: CASSPGVLYGYTF
CDR3nt: TGTGCCAGCAGCCCCGGGGTCCTCTATGGCTACACCTTC

j_gene: TRBJ1-3
len: 14
abundance: -
d_gene: -
v_gene: TRBV4-3
CDR3aa: CASSPLTAGNTTYF
CDR3nt: TGCGCCAGCAGCCCCCTAACGGCGGGAAACACCACATATTTT

j_gene: TRBJ2-7
len: 13
abundance: many
d_gene: -
v_gene: TRBV19
CDR3aa: CASSMAMEYEQYF
CDR3nt: TGTGCCAGTAGTATGGCTATGGAGTACGAGCAGTACTTC

j_gene: TRBJ2-7
len: 14
abundance: -
d_gene: TRBD1
v_gene: TRBV19
CDR3aa: CASSGQGLAYGQYF
CDR3nt: TGTGCCAGTAGTGGACAGGGCTTGGCCTACGGGCAGTACTTC

j_gene: TRBJ1-1
len: 17
abundance: -
d_gene: TRBD1
v_gene: TRBV11-1
CDR3aa: CASSVRQGGRGFTEAFF
CDR3nt: TGTGCCAGCAGCGTGCGACAGGGGGGAAGGGGTTTCACTGAAGCTTTCTTT

j_gene: TRBJ2-5
len: 10
abundance: many
d_gene: -
v_gene: TRBV6-1
CDR3aa: CASSEETQYF
CDR3nt: TGTGCCAGCAGTGAAGAGACCCAGTACTTC

j_gene: TRBJ1-1
len: 13
abundance: -
d_gene: -
v_gene: TRBV20-1
CDR3aa: CSAEERLSIEAFF
CDR3nt: TGCAGCGCTGAAGAACGTCTTAGCATAGAAGCTTTCTTT

j_gene: TRBJ1-4
len: 14
abundance: -
d_gene: -
v_gene: TRBV5-6
CDR3aa: CASSLSGPGEKLFF
CDR3nt: TGTGCCAGCAGCTTGTCGGGCCCAGGAGAAAAACTGTTTTTT

j_gene: TRBJ1-1
len: 16
abundance: -
d_gene: -
v_gene: TRBV7-2
CDR3aa: CASSIGPGDMDTEAFF
CDR3nt: TGCGCCAGCAGCATAGGACCGGGGGACATGGACACTGAAGCTTTCTTT

j_gene: TRBJ1-1
len: 17
abundance: -
d_gene: -
v_gene: TRBV5-1
CDR3aa: CASSLGEGINLNTEAFF
CDR3nt: TGTGCCAGCAGCTTGGGCGAGGGGATAAACCTAAACACTGAAGCTTTCTTT

j_gene: TRBJ1-5
len: 15
abundance: -
d_gene: -
v_gene: TRBV7-8
CDR3aa: CASRAGGGEGPHQHF
CDR3nt: TGTGCCAGCAGGGCCGGGGGAGGGGAGGGTCCGCACCAGCATTTT

j_gene: TRBJ1-2
len: 14
abundance: -
d_gene: -
v_gene: TRBV7-2
CDR3aa: CASSGLQEADGYTF
CDR3nt: TGTGCCAGCAGTGGCCTCCAGGAGGCGGACGGCTACACCTTC

j_gene: TRBJ1-6
len: 15
abundance: many
d_gene: TRBD1
v_gene: TRBV30
CDR3aa: CAWSRDRGNNSPLHF
CDR3nt: TGTGCCTGGAGTCGTGACAGGGGAAATAATTCACCCCTCCACTTT

j_gene: TRBJ2-3
len: 12
abundance: -
d_gene: -
v_gene: TRBV5-8
CDR3aa: CASSQFPYTQYF
CDR3nt: TGTGCCAGCAGTCAGTTCCCATATACGCAGTATTTT

j_gene: TRBJ1-2
len: 10
abundance: once
d_gene: -
v_gene: TRBV5-1
CDR3aa: CASSLDSSNF
CDR3nt: TGCGCCAGCAGCTTGGATAGTTCTAACTTC

j_gene: TRBJ1-6
len: 14
abundance: -
d_gene: -
v_gene: TRBV5-6
CDR3aa: CASSRGWNLAPLHF
CDR3nt: TGTGCCAGCAGCCGCGGGTGGAATCTGGCACCCCTCCACTTT

j_gene: TRBJ2-3
len: 11
abundance: -
d_gene: -
v_gene: TRBV19
CDR3aa: CGRTDSYAQYF
CDR3nt: TGTGGCCGTACTGACTCCTACGCGCAGTATTTT

j_gene: TRBJ2-3
len: 15
abundance: once
d_gene: TRBD2
v_gene: TRBV19
CDR3aa: CASSVEMGGTDTQYF
CDR3nt: TGTGCCAGCAGCGTGGAGATGGGGGGGACAGATACGCAGTATTTT

j_gene: TRBJ2-1
len: 16
abundance: -
d_gene: -
v_gene: TRBV9
CDR3aa: CASSQEGGGIQNEQFF
CDR3nt: TGTGCCAGCAGCCAAGAGGGAGGAGGGATACAGAATGAGCAGTTCTTC

j_gene: TRBJ2-6
len: 18
abundance: -
d_gene: -
v_gene: TRBV7-9
CDR3aa: CASTLKRGLSSGANVLTF
CDR3nt: TGTGCCAGCACGCTGAAAAGGGGACTTAGCTCTGGGGCCAACGTCCTGACTTTC

j_gene: TRBJ1-5
len: 12
abundance: many
d_gene: -
v_gene: TRBV19
CDR3aa: CASSMRTQPQHF
CDR3nt: TGTGCCAGTAGTATGAGGACCCAGCCCCAGCATTTT

j_gene: TRBJ2-1
len: 16
abundance: -
d_gene: TRBD2
v_gene: TRBV3-1
CDR3aa: CASSQGSGGAYNEQFF
CDR3nt: TGTGCCAGCAGCCAAGGAAGCGGGGGGGCCTACAATGAGCAGTTCTTC

j_gene: TRBJ2-6
len: 18
abundance: -
d_gene: -
v_gene: TRBV20-1
CDR3aa: CSAIALGTDTPGANVLTF
CDR3nt: TGCAGTGCTATCGCCCTAGGAACAGATACGCCTGGGGCCAACGTCCTGACTTTC

j_gene: TRBJ2-5
len: 14
abundance: -
d_gene: -
v_gene: TRBV24-1
CDR3aa: CATSDARGVETQYF
CDR3nt: TGTGCCACCAGTGATGCCAGGGGTGTAGAGACCCAGTACTTC

j_gene: TRBJ1-2
len: 15
abundance: -
d_gene: -
v_gene: TRBV25-1
CDR3aa: CASSEYEDANYGYTF
CDR3nt: TGTGCCAGCAGTGAATATGAGGATGCTAACTATGGCTACACCTTC

j_gene: TRBJ2-1
len: 21
abundance: many
d_gene: TRBD1
v_gene: TRBV20-1
CDR3aa: CSARGGPSVTGGPGDHNEQFF
CDR3nt: TGCAGTGCTAGAGGAGGACCTTCCGTGACAGGGGGCCCTGGGGACCACAATGAGCAGTTCTTC

j_gene: TRBJ1-1
len: 14
abundance: many
d_gene: -
v_gene: TRBV12-3/TRBV12-4
CDR3aa: CASRSESLGTEAFF
CDR3nt: TGTGCCAGCAGGTCGGAGAGTTTGGGGACTGAAGCTTTCTTT

j_gene: TRBJ2-1
len: 12
abundance: -
d_gene: -
v_gene: TRBV5-4
CDR3aa: CASSLKGNEQFF
CDR3nt: TGTGCCAGCAGCTTGAAAGGGAATGAGCAGTTCTTC

j_gene: TRBJ1-2
len: 15
abundance: -
d_gene: TRBD1
v_gene: TRBV12-3/TRBV12-4
CDR3aa: CASTLGTAPSWGYTF
CDR3nt: TGTGCCAGCACCCTCGGGACAGCTCCTTCGTGGGGCTACACCTTC

j_gene: TRBJ2-7
len: 13
abundance: -
d_gene: TRBD1
v_gene: TRBV7-2
CDR3aa: CASSADRAHEQYF
CDR3nt: TGTGCCAGCAGCGCGGACAGGGCCCACGAGCAGTACTTC

j_gene: TRBJ1-1
len: 13
abundance: few
d_gene: TRBD1
v_gene: TRBV20-1
CDR3aa: CSARVWQGAEAFF
CDR3nt: TGCAGTGCTAGAGTGTGGCAGGGGGCTGAAGCTTTCTTT

j_gene: TRBJ2-5
len: 13
abundance: -
d_gene: -
v_gene: TRBV7-8
CDR3aa: CASGIQGSEAQYF
CDR3nt: TGTGCCAGCGGCATACAGGGTTCAGAGGCCCAGTACTTC

j_gene: TRBJ2-7
len: 15
abundance: -
d_gene: -
v_gene: TRBV14
CDR3aa: CASSEELAGPDEEYF
CDR3nt: TGTGCCAGCAGTGAAGAATTGGCAGGACCCGACGAGGAGTACTTC

j_gene: TRBJ2-2
len: 14
abundance: many
d_gene: TRBD1
v_gene: TRBV5-1
CDR3aa: CASSYGQGAGELFF
CDR3nt: TGCGCCAGCAGCTACGGACAGGGAGCCGGGGAGCTGTTTTTT

j_gene: TRBJ1-5
len: 13
abundance: -
d_gene: -
v_gene: TRBV9
CDR3aa: CASSVVRVPQEHF
CDR3nt: TGTGCCAGCAGCGTGGTTAGGGTGCCCCAAGAGCACTTT

j_gene: TRBJ2-3
len: 16
abundance: -
d_gene: -
v_gene: TRBV6-6
CDR3aa: CATRFGALPPRDTQYF
CDR3nt: TGTGCCACCAGATTTGGGGCACTCCCACCGCGAGATACGCAGTATTTT

j_gene: TRBJ1-2
len: 15
abundance: few
d_gene: -
v_gene: TRBV12-3/TRBV12-4
CDR3aa: CASSPDLDSHYGYTF
CDR3nt: TGTGCCAGCAGTCCTGACTTGGACTCGCACTATGGCTACACCTTC

j_gene: TRBJ2-7
len: 13
abundance: once
d_gene: TRBD1
v_gene: TRBV19
CDR3aa: CASSIGRGNTQYF
CDR3nt: TGTGCCAGTAGTATAGGCAGGGGGAATACGCAGTACTTT

j_gene: TRBJ1-4
len: 13
abundance: many
d_gene: -
v_gene: TRBV5-8
CDR3aa: CASSLVGREKLFF
CDR3nt: TGTGCCAGCAGCTTGGTTGGACGAGAAAAACTGTTTTTT

j_gene: TRBJ1-4
len: 14
abundance: many
d_gene: -
v_gene: TRBV5-1
CDR3aa: CASCREGANEKLFF
CDR3nt: TGCGCCAGCTGCCGGGAGGGAGCTAATGAAAAACTGTTTTTT